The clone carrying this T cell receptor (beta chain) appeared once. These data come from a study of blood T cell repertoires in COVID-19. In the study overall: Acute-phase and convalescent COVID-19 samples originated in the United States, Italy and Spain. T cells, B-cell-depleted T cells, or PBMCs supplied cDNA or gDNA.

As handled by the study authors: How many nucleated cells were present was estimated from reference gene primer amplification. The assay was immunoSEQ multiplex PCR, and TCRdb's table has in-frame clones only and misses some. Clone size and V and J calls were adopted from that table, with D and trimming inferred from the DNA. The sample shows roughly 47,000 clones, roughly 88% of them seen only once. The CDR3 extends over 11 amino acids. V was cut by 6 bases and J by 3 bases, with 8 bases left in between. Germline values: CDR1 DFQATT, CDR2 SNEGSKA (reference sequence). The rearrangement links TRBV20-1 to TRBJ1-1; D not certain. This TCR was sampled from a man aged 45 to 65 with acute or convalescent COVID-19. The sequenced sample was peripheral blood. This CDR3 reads CSASADTEAFF. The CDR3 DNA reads TGCAGTGCGTCAGCGGACACTGAAGCTTTCTTT.